This TCR beta chain was identified in a study of blood T cell repertoires in COVID-19. This clone was counted at least ten times. Germline loops: CDR1 SGHNT, CDR2 YYREEE (reference sequence). The junction had 8 bases not matched to a gene; V was cut back by 4 bases and J by 4 bases. This CDR3 contains 15 residues. Libraries were prepared by immunoSEQ multiplex PCR; TCRdb keeps only in-frame clonotypes and omits some of them. The table has 330,000 or so clones, roughly 87% seen once. The study recruited people aged about 18 to 90 years across some 23 US areas. Sample: PBMCs or T cells enriched from blood (not recorded which). The sequence was obtained from a woman aged 25 to 39 who had recovered from COVID-19. This chain connects TRBV5-4 to TRBJ1-2, with TRBD1 matching 9 bases. The CDR3 spells CASSHRGQGSYGYTF. The CDR3 DNA is TGTGCCAGCAGCCACCGGGGACAGGGAAGCTATGGCTACACCTTC.